A single sample gave rise to the 13 T cell receptor beta chains below, sequenced in a study of T cells in tuberculosis. Cells were sorted from thawed PBMC rested overnight and stained with GMM-loaded CD1B tetramer, viability dye and anti-CD3. C32 glucose monomycolate from Rhodococcus equi was loaded onto the CD1B tetramers. Using immunoSEQ multiplex PCR, the repertoire was profiled, and TCRdb retains in-frame clones only, with some absent. Among 80,000 to 90,000 clones, more than 75% were seen once, and the ten largest hold approximately 2%. The sequenced material came from CD1b-GMM tetramer-negative cells sorted from PBMCs. All receptors come from an adult woman with latent tuberculosis.

The chain has TRBV28 and TRBJ1-1, with D possibly matching TRBD1 (5 bases). Trimming left V 4 bases short and J 0 bases short, with 9 bases between. Germline CDR1 is MDHEN and CDR2 is SYDVKM. The CDR3 has 14 amino acids. The CDR3 protein is CASSSSGLNTEAFF. DNA of the CDR3: TGTGCCAGCAGTTCATCAGGGCTGAACACTGAAGCTTTCTTT.

This clone was detected a few times. The chain carries TRBV7-9 and TRBJ1-5; a weak D match, TRBD1 (6 bases). Per germline, CDR1 SEHNR and CDR2 FQNEAQ (reference sequence). The CDR3 sequence is 15 residues long. The germline V and J ends were trimmed by 5 bases and 3 bases, with 14 bases remaining between them. CDR3 loop: CASSGGREHNQPQHF. DNA of the CDR3: TGTGCCAGCAGCGGGGGCAGGGAGCACAATCAGCCCCAGCATTTT.

This clone was found a few times. This chain links TRBV7-2 with TRBJ1-6; 9 nucleotides agree with TRBD1. With 5 bases clipped from V and 8 bases from J, the junction kept 16 bases outside the gene matches. Germline-derived CDR1 and CDR2 are SGHTA and FQGNSA. This CDR3 has 18 amino acids. The CDR3: CASSILAGGTGSDSPLHF. CDR3 in DNA: TGTGCCAGCAGCATACTCGCTGGGGGGACAGGGTCGGATTCACCCCTCCACTTT. Variable domain in full (rest from reference TRBV7-2 and TRBJ1-6): GAGVSQSPSNKVTEKGKDVELRCDPISGHTALYWYRQSLGQGLEFLIYFQGNSAPDKSGLPSDRFSAERTGGSVSTLTIQRTQQEDSAVYLCASSILAGGTGSDSPLHFGNGTRLTVT.

This chain uses TRBV7-2 with TRBJ2-2; 12 nucleotides align to TRBD2. V was clipped by 2 bases and J by 0 bases; unmatched bases: 4. Germline V CDR1 and CDR2: SGHTA, FQGNSA. The CDR3 consists of 18 residues. The CDR3 DNA is TGTGCCAGCAGCTTAACTAGCGGGGGGCTCGCGAACACCGGGGAGCTGTTTTTT. Its protein is CASSLTSGGLANTGELFF.

The chain links TRBV27 to TRBJ2-1; possibly TRBD2 for D (5 bases). This CDR3 has 18 residues. V was pared by 0 bases and J by 0 bases, with 15 bases between. From germline, CDR1 is MNHEY and CDR2 SMNVEV (reference sequence). The CDR3 nucleotides read TGTGCCAGCAGTTTATCAGACCCGGGGTGGAGCTCCTACAATGAGCAGTTCTTC. Translating gives CASSLSDPGWSSYNEQFF.

This rearrangement joins TRBV5-4 to TRBJ2-7; the match to TRBD1 covers 7 bases. This CDR3 spans 15 amino acids. The germline gives CDR1 SGHNT, CDR2 YYREEE (reference sequence). V trimming: 4 bases; J trimming: 6 bases; junction bases outside the gene matches: 13. DNA of the CDR3: TGTGCCAGCAGCCGGGACCCGACAGGGCTGGGCGAGCAGTACGTC. Encoded protein: CASSRDPTGLGEQYV.

The chain combines TRBV2 with TRBJ2-1; TRBD2 is a possible D gene (6 bases). V gave up 6 bases and J gave up 10 bases, with 19 bases separating them. This CDR3 has 14 residues. Germline V gives CDR1 SNHLY, CDR2 FYNNEI. CDR3 loop: CASRGGRSSAEQFF. The CDR3 DNA reads TGTGCCAGCAGGGGAGGCAGGTCTTCCGCGGAGCAGTTCTTC.

The gene calls are TRBV5-1 and TRBJ2-6, with TRBD1 matching 7 bases. Trimming cost V 4 bases and J 9 bases; bases outside gene matches: 10. Germline CDR1 SGHRS, CDR2 YFSETQ. This CDR3 has 15 residues. CDR3 nucleotides: TGCGCCAGCAGCCCTCGGGACAGTCGAGGCAACGTCCTGACTTTC. The encoded protein is CASSPRDSRGNVLTF.

The gene calls are TRBV6-1 and TRBJ2-7; D not certain. The CDR3 runs to 15 residues. Trimming took off 2 bases at V and 2 bases at J, with 13 bases between the two ends. Germline V lookup: CDR1 MNHNS, CDR2 SASEGT. The CDR3 region has the DNA TGTGCCAGCAGTGAATGGTCCCTTGCGACCTACGAGCAGTACTTC. Its translation: CASSEWSLATYEQYF.

The V and J genes are TRBV5-5 and TRBJ2-1; D is possibly TRBD1 (6 bases). Germline assignment: CDR1 SGHKS and CDR2 YYEKEE (reference sequence). The CDR3 is 15 residues long. Trimming took off 0 bases at V and 7 bases at J, with 14 bases between the two ends. The CDR3 DNA reads as TGTGCCAGCAGCTTGGAAGGACAGCCCTTTAATGAGCAGTTCTTC. It translates to CASSLEGQPFNEQFF. Filled out from reference TRBV5-5 and TRBJ2-1, the complete variable domain reads DAGVTQSPTHLIKTRGQQVTLRCSPISGHKSVSWYQQVLGQGPQFIFQYYEKEERGRGNFPDRFSARQFPNYSSELNVNALLLGDSALYLCASSLEGQPFNEQFFGPGTRLTVL.

The chain carries TRBV19 and TRBJ1-2; 10 positions match TRBD1. Germline V gene lookup returns CDR1 LNHDA and CDR2 SQIVND (reference sequence). This CDR3 is 14 amino acids long. The junction had 6 bases not matched to a gene; V was cut back by 7 bases and J by 4 bases. The CDR3 spells CASTRTGGSYGYTF. CDR3 in DNA: TGTGCCAGTACCAGGACAGGGGGGTCCTATGGCTACACCTTC.

The chain carries TRBV10-2 and TRBJ2-7, with TRBD2 matching over 11 bases. The V segment lost 8 bases and the J segment 0 bases; nucleotides outside the gene matches: 9. Germline values: CDR1 WSHSY, CDR2 SAAADI. The CDR3 loop spans 16 amino acids. CDR3 in DNA: TGCGCCAGCGGCGTGAGACTAGCGGGGACCTCCTACGAGCAGTACGTC. Protein product: CASGVRLAGTSYEQYV.

V and J are TRBV30 and TRBJ2-7, with TRBD2 matching 8 bases. Germline CDR1 is GTSNPN and CDR2 is SVGIG (reference sequence). The CDR3 consists of 14 residues. With 3 bases clipped from V and 4 bases from J, the junction kept 8 bases outside the gene matches. CDR3 sequence (DNA): TGTGCCTGGAGCCCGTCCGGGGGGGGTTACGAGCAGTACTTC. As protein: CAWSPSGGGYEQYF. Full variable domain (rest looked up from reference TRBV30 and TRBJ2-7): SQTIHQWPATLVQPVGSPLSLECTVEGTSNPNLYWYRQAAGRGLQLLFYSVGIGQISSEVPQNLSASRPQDRQFILSSKKLLLSDSGFYLCAWSPSGGGYEQYFGPGTRLTVT.